Below are 11 T cell receptor beta chains sequenced from a single sample in a study of metastatic and nonmetastatic thyroid tumors. Every patient was untreated before thyroid surgery. TCRdb re-processed the PCR reads through MiXCR. The profile shows about 4,200 clones, about 33% of them singletons. The specimen sequenced was adjacent normal tissue. These receptor sequences come from a male donor with papillary thyroid cancer or a benign thyroid nodule (not recorded which). Some clones in this sample may be carry-over from other donors' samples.

J is TRBJ2-7 and V is TRBV2, with TRBD1 identical over 9 bases. The V gene end was trimmed by 7 bases and the J gene end by 4 bases; junction bases not matched to a gene: 5. Germline lookup yields CDR1 SNHLY and CDR2 FYNNEI. The CDR3 runs 13 residues. CDR3 sequence reads: CASKGQGLYEQYF. The CDR3 DNA sequence: TGTGCCAGCAAGGGACAGGGCTTATACGAGCAGTACTTC.

This clone was observed a handful of times. J is TRBJ1-5 and V is TRBV12-3 or TRBV12-4, with 7 bases fitting TRBD1. V was clipped by 8 bases and J by 7 bases; unmatched bases: 11. This CDR3 spans 14 amino acids. CDR3 DNA: TGTGCCAGCCGAACACAGGGGAGGGACCAGCCCCAGCATTTT. Translating gives CASRTQGRDQPQHF.

The genes are TRBV5-5 and TRBJ1-4, with D unresolved. This CDR3 comprises 15 residues. V was trimmed by 0 bases and J by 0 bases, leaving 6 bases between them. From germline, CDR1 is SGHKS and CDR2 YYEKEE (reference sequence). CDR3 DNA sequence: TGTGCCAGCAGCTTGGTAGAGACAACTAATGAAAAACTGTTTTTT. Translated, it gives CASSLVETTNEKLFF.

This clone was counted a few times. Within the sample, other DNA sequences also encode this same CDR3. The chain links TRBV6-2 or TRBV6-3 to TRBJ2-1; 10 nucleotides line up with TRBD2. The CDR3 consists of 16 residues. In germline, CDR1 is MNHEY, CDR2 SVGEGT. V was clipped by 3 bases and J by 3 bases; unmatched bases: 5. CDR3 bases: TGTGCCAGCAGTTATCCCACTAGCGGGGTCTACAATGAGCAGTTCTTC. It specifies CASSYPTSGVYNEQFF.

This clone was found once. V usage is TRBV20-1 and J usage is TRBJ2-7, with 7 positions matching TRBD2. Germline V lookup: CDR1 DFQATT, CDR2 SNEGSKA (reference sequence). V trimming: 0 bases; J trimming: 2 bases; junction bases outside the gene matches: 4. The length of the CDR3 is 14 residues. The CDR3 nucleotides are TGCAGTGCTAGAGATCCGCGGGGGACCTACGAGCAGTACTTC. Its translation is CSARDPRGTYEQYF.

The rearrangement links TRBV7-4 to TRBJ2-3; D is perhaps TRBD2 (5 bases). This CDR3 is built from 17 residues. The V end was cut by 1 base, the J end by 3 bases, with 17 bases between. The germline V gene has CDR1 SGHVT and CDR2 SQSDAQ. DNA for the CDR3: TGTGCCAGCAGCTTAGAGGGTTCGGACTCGAGTACAGATACGCAGTATTTT. Residues: CASSLEGSDSSTDTQYF.

This chain uses TRBV19 with TRBJ2-7; 10 bases map to TRBD2. Losses at the gene ends were 7 bases for V and 2 bases for J; bases not matched to a gene: 11. CDR1 is LNHDA, CDR2 SQIVND, per germline (reference sequence). This CDR3 region has 16 residues. CDR3 loop: CASTGRGLAGAYEQYF. In DNA form, the CDR3 reads TGTGCCAGTACCGGTAGGGGGCTAGCGGGAGCCTACGAGCAGTACTTC.

This clone was counted a few times. The J gene is TRBJ1-2, the V gene TRBV13; 7 nucleotides agree with TRBD1. CDR1 and CDR2 (germline): PRHDT, FYEKMQ (reference sequence). This CDR3 is 18 amino acids long. Unmatched junction bases numbered 17, after V lost 4 bases and J lost 3 bases. For the CDR3, the DNA is TGTGCCAGCAGCTCAAGAGGACCTAAAGAGGGGGCTTACTATGGCTACACCTTC. Its protein is CASSSRGPKEGAYYGYTF.

This chain links TRBV6-2 or TRBV6-3 with TRBJ2-2; 14 nucleotides line up with TRBD2. V dropped 7 bases and J dropped 4; count of bases not matched to a gene: 17. This CDR3 contains 20 residues. Germline V CDR1 and CDR2: MNHEY, SVGEGT. As DNA, the CDR3 is TGTGCCAGCACTCGGGGGGCCAGGGGACTAGCGGGAGTGTCCACCGGGGAGCTGTTTTTT. Its translation is CASTRGARGLAGVSTGELFF.

The J gene is TRBJ1-3, the V gene TRBV7-9, with D unresolved. This CDR3 comprises 14 residues. V lost 1 base, J lost 7 bases, and 11 bases lay in between. Germline values: CDR1 SEHNR, CDR2 FQNEAQ (reference sequence). Written as DNA, the CDR3 is TGTGCCAGCAGCTTAGAGGGCACTCTGAACACCATATATTTT. Amino acids: CASSLEGTLNTIYF.

By proportion, this clone is medium-sized. The chain links TRBV24-1 to TRBJ2-3; 12 positions agree with TRBD2. Germline-derived CDR1 and CDR2 are KGHDR and SFDVKD. Trimming removed 3 bases from V and 7 bases from J; junction bases left unmatched: 13. The CDR3 contains 18 residues. CDR3 in amino acids: CATSDGGASGRARNTQYF. The CDR3, as DNA: TGTGCCACCAGTGATGGGGGGGCTAGCGGGAGGGCCCGGAATACGCAGTATTTT.